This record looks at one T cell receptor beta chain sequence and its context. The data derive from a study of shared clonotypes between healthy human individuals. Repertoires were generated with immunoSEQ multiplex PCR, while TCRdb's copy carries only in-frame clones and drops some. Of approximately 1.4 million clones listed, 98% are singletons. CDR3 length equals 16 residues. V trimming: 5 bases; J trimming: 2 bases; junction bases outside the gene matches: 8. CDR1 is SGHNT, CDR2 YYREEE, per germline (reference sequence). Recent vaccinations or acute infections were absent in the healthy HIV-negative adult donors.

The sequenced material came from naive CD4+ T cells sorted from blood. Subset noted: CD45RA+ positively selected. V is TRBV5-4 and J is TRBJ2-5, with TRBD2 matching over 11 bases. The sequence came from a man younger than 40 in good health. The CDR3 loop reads CASRKPGLAEQETQYF. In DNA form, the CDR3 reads TGTGCCAGCAGGAAACCGGGACTAGCGGAGCAAGAGACCCAGTACTTC.